A single T cell receptor beta chain is shown here with its context. Only in-frame clones appear in the TCRdb table, and some are missing; sequencing was by immunoSEQ multiplex PCR. The sample carries about 200,000 clones, 65% to 90% recorded once. This sample was taken from a study of blood T cell repertoires in COVID-19. V shed 2 bases and J shed 2 bases, with 10 bases lying between them. CDR3 length: 14 amino acids. Germline V gene lookup returns CDR1 SGHAT and CDR2 FQNNGV. The TCR was taken from a human donor in a cohort sampled during active COVID-19. J is TRBJ2-7 and V is TRBV11-2, with D possibly TRBD1 on 6 matching bases. The sequenced sample consisted of peripheral blood. Here the CDR3 reads CASSLITGPYEQYF. CDR3 coding DNA: TGTGCCAGCAGCTTAATAACAGGGCCCTACGAGCAGTACTTC.